This entry is about one T cell receptor (beta chain). What this receptor recognizes is not known. It has no much larger one-base neighbor in the sample; base qualities were not kept. Donors were 39 systemically healthy Caucasian individuals from Russia aged roughly 6 to 90 years. About 10 milliliters of peripheral blood were collected from each donor into EDTA-treated Vacutainer tubes. Ficoll-Paque density-gradient centrifugation was used to isolate PBMCs, with at least 6.5 million per sample. Total RNA, at least 5 micrograms per sample, was extracted from PBMCs with Trizol reagent. For every donor, flow cytometry on a PBMC aliquot measured the percentage of naive CD45RAhigh/CD27high T cells. These data are taken from a study of blood T cells in healthy people across ages (dated by TCRdb to the mid-2010s). For the wider study: In model experiments, roughly one uniquely barcoded TCR beta cDNA molecule per two T cells was captured by template switching. Donors were grouped into four age groups: young (average roughly 17 years), middle-aged (about 40), aged (around 62) and long-lived (just over 80). Age-related changes in TCR beta repertoire diversity were measured in the study by deep sequencing normalized with unique cDNA molecular identifiers. To avoid experimental bias, donors of different ages were distributed randomly across sequencing lanes. For two donors (one aged 18 to 29 and one aged 80 or older), the study analyzed two additional independent replicas of 1 million unique cDNA reads from the same blood draw.

On the study overall, not on this receptor specifically: There was a strong correlation between observed TCR beta diversity and the percentage of naive T cells measured by flow cytometry. Since profiling was done on bulk unsorted PBMCs, naive and antigen-experienced compartments could not be conclusively compared. The CMV infection status of donors was not known, potentially confounding age-related changes in expanded clonotypes. Observed TCR beta diversity per million T cells fell roughly linearly with age, and a significant reduction was already apparent by age roughly 40. Estimates of total diversity from one million sequenced T cells were regarded as lower bounds and underestimates. Compared with the aged group, more naive CD4+ T cells, fewer expanded clones and increased TCR diversity were shown by the long-lived group, suggesting age selection.

The trim is 4 bases for V and 7 bases for J, with a gap of 7 bases between the germline ends. The CDR3 covers 11 residues, taking in both the cysteine and the phenylalanine. Here the CDR3 DNA is all that survives: 33 bases in frame from base 1. The germline V gene sets CDR1 to MNHNS and CDR2 to SASEGT. The library was obtained by 5' RACE. Sequencing used an Illumina HiSeq 2500. A second PCR of 7 to 11 cycles was run with a J-beta primer mix and a sample-barcoded 5' primer. Each TCR beta cDNA molecule received a unique molecular identifier from a template-switch 5' adaptor carrying 12 random nucleotides. Each sample yielded at least 3 million CDR3-containing paired-end reads. The Mint cDNA synthesis kit, primed by a TRBC-specific oligonucleotide, was used to synthesize first-strand cDNA from all RNA. After uracil-DNA glycosylase treatment, a first 18-cycle PCR used universal primers M1SS and BC2_uni_R on all cDNA. The published analysis was carried out like this. For normalization, 1 million high-quality reads, each with a distinct molecular identifier, were randomly selected from each sample. Reads sharing molecular identifiers were discarded rather than binned into consensus sequences. MiTCR, run with a Q25 quality threshold and the strictest error-elimination algorithm, handled CDR3 identification, clonotype clustering and error correction. A nonparametric unseen species model using Euler transformation provided a lower-bound estimate of total TCR beta diversity. TCRdb took the public reads, trimmed them with fastp at Q25, ran MiXCR for clone calling and kept in-frame beta chains. CDR3 protein duplicates are merged, each entry listing the most common genes and DNA. TCRdb, not the authors, supplied the V and J calls. This sample is represented by approximately 810,000 distinct CDR3 sequences; about 28% of them were singletons. The biggest ten clones account for roughly a sixth of the sample.

The sample taken for sequencing was blood. The origin of this receptor is an elderly woman in good health. The sequence joins TRBV6-1 to TRBJ1-1; matching of 5 bases hints at TRBD1 as the D gene. At the DNA level, the sequence is TGTGCCAGCAGTGGAAGGGGTGAAGCTTTCTTT. Its protein reads: CASSGRGEAFF.